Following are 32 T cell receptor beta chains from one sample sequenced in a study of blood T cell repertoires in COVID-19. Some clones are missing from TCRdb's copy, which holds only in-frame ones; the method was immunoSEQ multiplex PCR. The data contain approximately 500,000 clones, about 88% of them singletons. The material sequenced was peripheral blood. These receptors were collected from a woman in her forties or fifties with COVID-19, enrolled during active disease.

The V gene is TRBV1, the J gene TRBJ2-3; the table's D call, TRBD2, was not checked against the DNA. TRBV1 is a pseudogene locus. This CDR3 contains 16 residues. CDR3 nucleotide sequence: TGCACCAGCAGCCAAGATCGGCTAGGCCCCCCAGATACGCAGTATTTT. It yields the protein CTSSQDRLGPPDTQYF.

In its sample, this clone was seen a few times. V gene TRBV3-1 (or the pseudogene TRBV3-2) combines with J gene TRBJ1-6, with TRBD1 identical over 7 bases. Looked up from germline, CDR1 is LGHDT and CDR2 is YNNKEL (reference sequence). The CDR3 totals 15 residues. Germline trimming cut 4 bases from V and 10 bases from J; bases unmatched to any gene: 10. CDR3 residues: CASSPERQGRSPLHF. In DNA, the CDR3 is TGTGCCAGCAGCCCCGAGCGACAGGGCAGGTCACCCCTCCACTTT.

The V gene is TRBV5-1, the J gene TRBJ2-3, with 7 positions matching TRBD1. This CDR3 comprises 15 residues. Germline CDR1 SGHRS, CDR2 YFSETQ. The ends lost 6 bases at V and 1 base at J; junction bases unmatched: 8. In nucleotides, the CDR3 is TGCGCCAGCAACGAACAGGGGAGCGGCACAGATACGCAGTATTTT. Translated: CASNEQGSGTDTQYF.

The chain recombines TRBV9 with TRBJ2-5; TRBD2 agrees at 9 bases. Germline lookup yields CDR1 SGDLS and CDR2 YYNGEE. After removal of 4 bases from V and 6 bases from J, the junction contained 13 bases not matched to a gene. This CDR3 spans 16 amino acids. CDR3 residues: CASSPREIAGVKTQYF. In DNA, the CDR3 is TGTGCCAGCAGCCCCCGCGAGATAGCGGGGGTGAAGACCCAGTACTTC.

Written as DNA, the CDR3 is TGCGCCAGCAGTGAATGGGGCGAACTGACGACTGAAGCTTTCTTT. It codes for CASSEWGELTTEAFF. V gene TRBV10-1 combines with J gene TRBJ1-1; weak D call: TRBD1 (5 bases). Between the trimmed V and J ends, which lost 3 bases and 5 bases, there was a span of 16 bases. Germline V CDR1 and CDR2: WNHNN, SYGVQD (reference sequence). This CDR3 region has 15 residues.

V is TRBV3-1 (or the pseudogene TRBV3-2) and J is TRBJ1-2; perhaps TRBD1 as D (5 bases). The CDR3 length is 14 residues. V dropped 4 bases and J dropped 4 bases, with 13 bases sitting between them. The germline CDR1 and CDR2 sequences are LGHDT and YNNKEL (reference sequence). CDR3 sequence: CASSPLGRGYGYTF. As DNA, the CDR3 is TGTGCCAGCAGCCCCCTTGGGAGGGGCTATGGCTACACCTTC.

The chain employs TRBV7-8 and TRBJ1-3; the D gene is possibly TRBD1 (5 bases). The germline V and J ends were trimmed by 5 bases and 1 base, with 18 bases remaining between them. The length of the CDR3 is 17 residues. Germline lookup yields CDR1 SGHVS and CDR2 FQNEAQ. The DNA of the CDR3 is TGTGCCAGCAGCCCTCCCGGGGGTGTCTCGTCTGGAAACACCATATATTTT. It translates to CASSPPGGVSSGNTIYF.

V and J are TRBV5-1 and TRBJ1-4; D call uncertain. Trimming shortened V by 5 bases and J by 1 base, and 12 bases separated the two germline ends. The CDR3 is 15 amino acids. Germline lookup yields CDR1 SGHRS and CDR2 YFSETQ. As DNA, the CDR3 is TGCGCCAGCAGTCAGCGCTCCTTAACTAATGAAAAACTGTTTTTT. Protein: CASSQRSLTNEKLFF.

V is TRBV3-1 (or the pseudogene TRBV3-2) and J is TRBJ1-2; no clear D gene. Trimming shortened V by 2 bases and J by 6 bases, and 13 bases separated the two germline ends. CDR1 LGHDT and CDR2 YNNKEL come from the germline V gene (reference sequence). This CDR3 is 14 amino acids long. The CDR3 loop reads CASSQSGRRNGYTF. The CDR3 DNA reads TGTGCCAGCAGCCAATCGGGGAGGAGAAATGGCTACACCTTC.

The DNA of the CDR3 is TGTGCTAGTGGTTTGGGGGGAGGAAACATTCAGTACTTC. It is translated as CASGLGGGNIQYF. The V and J genes are TRBV12-5 and TRBJ2-4, with D possibly being TRBD2 (6 bases). Germline loops: CDR1 LGHNT, CDR2 FRNRAP. CDR3 size: 13 residues. With 1 base removed from V and 6 bases from J, the gap between germline ends came to 7 bases.

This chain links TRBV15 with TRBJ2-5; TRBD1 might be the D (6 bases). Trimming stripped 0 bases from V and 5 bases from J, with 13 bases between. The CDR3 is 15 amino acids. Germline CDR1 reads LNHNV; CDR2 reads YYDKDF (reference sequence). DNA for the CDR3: TGTGCCACCAGCAGAGAGACAAGGGGGTGGGAGACCCAGTACTTC. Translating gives CATSRETRGWETQYF. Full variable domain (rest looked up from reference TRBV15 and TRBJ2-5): DAMVIQNPRYQVTQFGKPVTLSCSQTLNHNVMYWYQQKSSQAPKLLFHYYDKDFNNEADTPDNFQSRRPNTSFCFLDIRSPGLGDTAMYLCATSRETRGWETQYFGPGTRLLVL.

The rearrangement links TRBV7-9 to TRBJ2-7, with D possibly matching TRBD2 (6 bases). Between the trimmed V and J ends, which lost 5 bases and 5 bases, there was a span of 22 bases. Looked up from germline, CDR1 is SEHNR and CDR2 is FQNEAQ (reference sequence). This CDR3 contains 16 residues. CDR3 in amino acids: CASSPSGVRSVDEQYF. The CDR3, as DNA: TGTGCCAGCAGCCCCTCGGGGGTAAGGAGCGTCGACGAGCAGTACTTC.

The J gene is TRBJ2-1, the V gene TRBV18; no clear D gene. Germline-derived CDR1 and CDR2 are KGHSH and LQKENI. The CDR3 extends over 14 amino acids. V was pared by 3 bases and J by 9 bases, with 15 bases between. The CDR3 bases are TGTGCCAGCTCACCTCCCCCGGGTGGCGTTGAGCAGTTCTTC. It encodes CASSPPPGGVEQFF. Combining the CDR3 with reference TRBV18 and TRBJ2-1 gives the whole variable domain NAGVMQNPRHLVRRRGQEARLRCSPMKGHSHVYWYRQLPEEGLKFMVYLQKENIIDESGMPKERFSAEFPKEGPSILRIQQVVRGDSAAYFCASSPPPGGVEQFFGPGTRLTVL.

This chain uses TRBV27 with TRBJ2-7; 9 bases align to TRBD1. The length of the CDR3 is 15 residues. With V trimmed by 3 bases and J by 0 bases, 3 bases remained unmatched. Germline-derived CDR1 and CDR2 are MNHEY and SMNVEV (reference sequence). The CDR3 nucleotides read TGTGCCAGCAGTTTTGACAGGGGGGTCTCCTACGAGCAGTACTTC. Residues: CASSFDRGVSYEQYF.

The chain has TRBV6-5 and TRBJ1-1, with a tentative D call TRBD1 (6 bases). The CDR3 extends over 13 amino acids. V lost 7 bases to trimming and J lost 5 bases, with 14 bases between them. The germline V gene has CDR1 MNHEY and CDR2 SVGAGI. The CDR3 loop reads CASTPGDGTEAFF. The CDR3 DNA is TGTGCCAGCACCCCAGGGGATGGGACTGAAGCTTTCTTT.

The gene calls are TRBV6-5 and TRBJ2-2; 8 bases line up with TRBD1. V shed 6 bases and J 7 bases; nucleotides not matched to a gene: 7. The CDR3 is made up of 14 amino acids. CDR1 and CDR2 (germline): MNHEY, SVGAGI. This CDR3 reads CASRGQGIIGELFF. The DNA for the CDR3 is TGTGCCAGCAGAGGACAGGGAATTATCGGGGAGCTGTTTTTT.

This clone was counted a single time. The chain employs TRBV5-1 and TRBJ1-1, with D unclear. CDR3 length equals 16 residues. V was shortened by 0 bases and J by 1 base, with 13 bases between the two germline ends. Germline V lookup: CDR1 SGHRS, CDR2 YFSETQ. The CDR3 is CASSLEFGHRNTEAFF. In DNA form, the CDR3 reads TGCGCCAGCAGCTTGGAGTTTGGGCACCGGAACACTGAAGCTTTCTTT.

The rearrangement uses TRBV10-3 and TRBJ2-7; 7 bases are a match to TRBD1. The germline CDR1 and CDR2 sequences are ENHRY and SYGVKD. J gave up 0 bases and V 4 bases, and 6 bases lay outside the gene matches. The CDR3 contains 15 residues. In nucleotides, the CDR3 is TGTGCCATCAGTGGGGTCCGGACAGGCTCCTACGAGCAGTACTTC. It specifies CAISGVRTGSYEQYF.

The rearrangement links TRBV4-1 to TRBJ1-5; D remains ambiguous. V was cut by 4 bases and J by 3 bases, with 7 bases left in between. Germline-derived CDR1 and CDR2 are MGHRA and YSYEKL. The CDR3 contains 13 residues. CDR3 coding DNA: TGCGCCAGCAGCCGAGGCCTCAATCAGCCCCAGCATTTT. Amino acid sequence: CASSRGLNQPQHF.

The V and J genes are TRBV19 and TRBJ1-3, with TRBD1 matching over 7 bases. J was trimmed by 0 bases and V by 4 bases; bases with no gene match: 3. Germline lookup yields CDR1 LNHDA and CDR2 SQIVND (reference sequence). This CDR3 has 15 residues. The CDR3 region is CASSTTGSSGNTIYF. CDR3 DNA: TGTGCCAGTAGTACGACAGGGAGCTCTGGAAACACCATATATTTT.

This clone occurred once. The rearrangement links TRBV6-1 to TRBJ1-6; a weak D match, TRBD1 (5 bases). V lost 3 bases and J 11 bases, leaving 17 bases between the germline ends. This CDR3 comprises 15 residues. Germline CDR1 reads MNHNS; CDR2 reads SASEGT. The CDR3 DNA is TGTGCCAGCAGTGACGGGGGACCCCGGGAACCACCCCTCCACTTT. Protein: CASSDGGPREPPLHF.

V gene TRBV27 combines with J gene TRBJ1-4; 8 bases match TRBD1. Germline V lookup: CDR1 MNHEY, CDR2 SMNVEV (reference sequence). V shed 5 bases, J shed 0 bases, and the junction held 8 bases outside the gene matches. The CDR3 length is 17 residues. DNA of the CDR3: TGTGCCAGCAGTCCAGGGACAGGCTGGCCAACTAATGAAAAACTGTTTTTT. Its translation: CASSPGTGWPTNEKLFF. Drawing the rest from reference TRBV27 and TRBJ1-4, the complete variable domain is EAQVTQNPRYLITVTGKKLTVTCSQNMNHEYMSWYRQDPGLGLRQIYYSMNVEVTDKGDVPEGYKVSRKEKRNFPLILESPSPNQTSLYFCASSPGTGWPTNEKLFFGSGTQLSVL.

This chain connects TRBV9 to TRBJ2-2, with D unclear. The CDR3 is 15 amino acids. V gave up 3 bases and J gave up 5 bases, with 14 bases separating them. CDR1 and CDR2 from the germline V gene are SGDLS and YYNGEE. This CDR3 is CASSANLAGTGELFF. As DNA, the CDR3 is TGTGCCAGCAGCGCCAACTTAGCTGGTACCGGGGAGCTGTTTTTT.

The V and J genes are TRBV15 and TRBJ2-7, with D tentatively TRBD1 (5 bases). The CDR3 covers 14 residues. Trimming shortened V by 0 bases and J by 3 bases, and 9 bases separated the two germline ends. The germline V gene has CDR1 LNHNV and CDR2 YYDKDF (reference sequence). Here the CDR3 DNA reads TGTGCCACCAGCAGAGACGACAGTTACTACGAGCAGTACTTC. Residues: CATSRDDSYYEQYF.

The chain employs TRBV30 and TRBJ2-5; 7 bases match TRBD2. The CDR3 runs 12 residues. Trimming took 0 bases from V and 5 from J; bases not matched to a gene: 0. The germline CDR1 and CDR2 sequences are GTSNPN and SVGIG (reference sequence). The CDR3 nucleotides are TGTGCCTGGAGTGTACTAGCGGAGACCCAGTACTTC. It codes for CAWSVLAETQYF.

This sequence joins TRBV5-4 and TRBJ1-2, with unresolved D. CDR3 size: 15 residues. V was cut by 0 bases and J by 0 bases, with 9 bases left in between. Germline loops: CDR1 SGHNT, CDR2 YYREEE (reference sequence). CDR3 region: CASSLEVGANYGYTF. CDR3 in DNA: TGTGCCAGCAGCTTGGAGGTGGGAGCTAACTATGGCTACACCTTC.

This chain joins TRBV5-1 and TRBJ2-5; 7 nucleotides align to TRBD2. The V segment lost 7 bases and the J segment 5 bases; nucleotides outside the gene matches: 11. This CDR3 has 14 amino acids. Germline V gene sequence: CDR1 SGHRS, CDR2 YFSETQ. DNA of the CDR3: TGCGCCAGCTCCCCGGGGAGGGGTAAGGAGACCCAGTACTTC. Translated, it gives CASSPGRGKETQYF.

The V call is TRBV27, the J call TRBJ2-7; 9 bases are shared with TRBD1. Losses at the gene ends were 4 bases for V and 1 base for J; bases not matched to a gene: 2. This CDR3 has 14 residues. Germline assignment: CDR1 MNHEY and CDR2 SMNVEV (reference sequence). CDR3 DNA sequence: TGTGCCAGCAGTTACGACAGGGGGTCCTACGAGCAGTACTTC. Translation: CASSYDRGSYEQYF.

In DNA form, the CDR3 reads TGCAGCGCCCAAGGGGGGGAGGCGGGAAACATTCAGTACTTC. Translation gives CSAQGGEAGNIQYF. The chain employs TRBV29-1 and TRBJ2-4; the D gene is possibly TRBD2 (7 bases). V was cut by 7 bases and J by 6 bases, with 19 bases left in between. Germline CDR1 is SQVTM and CDR2 is ANQGSEA. The CDR3 contains 14 residues.

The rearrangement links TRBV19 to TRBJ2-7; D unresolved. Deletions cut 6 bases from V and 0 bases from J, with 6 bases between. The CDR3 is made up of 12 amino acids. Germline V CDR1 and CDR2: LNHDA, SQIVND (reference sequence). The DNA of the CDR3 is TGTGCCAGTAGCCCGAGCTCCTACGAGCAGTACTTC. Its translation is CASSPSSYEQYF.

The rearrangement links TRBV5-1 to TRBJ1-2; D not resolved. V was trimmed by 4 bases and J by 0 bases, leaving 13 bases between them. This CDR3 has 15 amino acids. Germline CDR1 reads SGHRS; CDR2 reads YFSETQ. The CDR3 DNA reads TGCGCCAGCAGCAACGGGGTCCCAGCTAACTATGGCTACACCTTC. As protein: CASSNGVPANYGYTF.

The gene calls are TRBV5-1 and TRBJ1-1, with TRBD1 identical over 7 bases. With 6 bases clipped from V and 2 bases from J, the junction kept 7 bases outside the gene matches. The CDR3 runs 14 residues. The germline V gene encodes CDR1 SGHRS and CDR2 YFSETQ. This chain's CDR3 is CASTQGEYNTEAFF. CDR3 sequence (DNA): TGCGCCAGCACCCAGGGGGAGTATAACACTGAAGCTTTCTTT.